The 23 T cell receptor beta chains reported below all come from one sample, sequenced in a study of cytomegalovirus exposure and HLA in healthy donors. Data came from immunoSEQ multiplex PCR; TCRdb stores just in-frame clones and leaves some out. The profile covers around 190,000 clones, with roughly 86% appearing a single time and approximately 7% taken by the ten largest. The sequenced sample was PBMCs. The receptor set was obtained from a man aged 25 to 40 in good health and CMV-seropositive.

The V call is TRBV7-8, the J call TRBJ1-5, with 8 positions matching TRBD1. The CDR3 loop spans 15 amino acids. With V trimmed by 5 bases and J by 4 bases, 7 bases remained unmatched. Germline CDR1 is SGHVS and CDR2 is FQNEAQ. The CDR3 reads CASSTRTGSNQPQHF. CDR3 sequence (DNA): TGTGCCAGCAGCACTCGGACAGGGTCTAATCAGCCCCAGCATTTT.

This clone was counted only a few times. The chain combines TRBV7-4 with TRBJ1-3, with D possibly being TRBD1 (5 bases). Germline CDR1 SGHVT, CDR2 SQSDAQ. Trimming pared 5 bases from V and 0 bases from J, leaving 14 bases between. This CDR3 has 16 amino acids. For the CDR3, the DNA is TGTGCCAGCAGCCCATGGGGGACCACCTCTGGAAACACCATATATTTT. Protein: CASSPWGTTSGNTIYF.

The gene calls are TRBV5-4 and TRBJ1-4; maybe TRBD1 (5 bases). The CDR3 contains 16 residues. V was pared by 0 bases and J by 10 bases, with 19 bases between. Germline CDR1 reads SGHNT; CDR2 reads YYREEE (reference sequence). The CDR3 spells CASSLAPGRGMRKLFF. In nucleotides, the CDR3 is TGTGCCAGCAGCTTGGCCCCGGGACGGGGAATGAGAAAACTGTTTTTT. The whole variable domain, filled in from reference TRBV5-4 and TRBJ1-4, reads ETGVTQSPTHLIKTRGQQVTLRCSSQSGHNTVSWYQQALGQGPQFIFQYYREEENGRGNFPPRFSGLQFPNYSSELNVNALELDDSALYLCASSLAPGRGMRKLFFGSGTQLSVL.

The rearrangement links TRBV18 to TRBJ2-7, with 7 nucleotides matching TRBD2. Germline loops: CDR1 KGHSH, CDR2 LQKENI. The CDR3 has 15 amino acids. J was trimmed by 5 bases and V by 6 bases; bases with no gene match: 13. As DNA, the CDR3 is TGTGCCAGCTCCCCCTTCGGGGAGGGCCTACACGAGCAGTACTTC. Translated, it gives CASSPFGEGLHEQYF.

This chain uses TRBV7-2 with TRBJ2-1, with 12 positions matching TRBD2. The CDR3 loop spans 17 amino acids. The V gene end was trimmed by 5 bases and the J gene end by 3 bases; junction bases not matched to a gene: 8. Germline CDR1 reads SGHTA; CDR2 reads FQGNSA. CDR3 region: CASSPRTSGAHYNEQFF. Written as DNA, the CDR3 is TGTGCCAGCAGCCCGCGGACTAGCGGGGCTCACTACAATGAGCAGTTCTTC.

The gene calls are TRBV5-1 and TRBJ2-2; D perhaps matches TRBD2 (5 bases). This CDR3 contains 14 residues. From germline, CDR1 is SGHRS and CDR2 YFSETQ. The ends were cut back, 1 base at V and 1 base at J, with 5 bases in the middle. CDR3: CASSLRGNTGELFF. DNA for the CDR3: TGCGCCAGCAGCTTGCGGGGGAACACCGGGGAGCTGTTTTTT.

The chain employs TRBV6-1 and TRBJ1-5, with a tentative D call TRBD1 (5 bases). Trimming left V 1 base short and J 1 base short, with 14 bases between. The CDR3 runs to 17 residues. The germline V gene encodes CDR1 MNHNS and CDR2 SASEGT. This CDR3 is CASSEVLGTRSNQPQHF. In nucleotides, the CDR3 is TGTGCCAGCAGTGAAGTCTTAGGGACTCGGAGCAATCAGCCCCAGCATTTT.

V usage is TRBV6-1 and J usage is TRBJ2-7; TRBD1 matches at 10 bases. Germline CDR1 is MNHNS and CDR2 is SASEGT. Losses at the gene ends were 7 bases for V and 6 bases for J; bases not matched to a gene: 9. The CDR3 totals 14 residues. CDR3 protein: CASTRPGTGVEQYF. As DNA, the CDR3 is TGTGCCAGCACCCGACCAGGGACAGGGGTCGAGCAGTACTTC.

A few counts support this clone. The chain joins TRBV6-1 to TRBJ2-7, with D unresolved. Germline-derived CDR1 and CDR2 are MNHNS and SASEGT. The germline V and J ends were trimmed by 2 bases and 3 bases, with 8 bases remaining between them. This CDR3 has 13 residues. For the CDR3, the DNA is TGTGCCAGCAGTGAATATCCAGACTACGAGCAGTACTTC. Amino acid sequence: CASSEYPDYEQYF.

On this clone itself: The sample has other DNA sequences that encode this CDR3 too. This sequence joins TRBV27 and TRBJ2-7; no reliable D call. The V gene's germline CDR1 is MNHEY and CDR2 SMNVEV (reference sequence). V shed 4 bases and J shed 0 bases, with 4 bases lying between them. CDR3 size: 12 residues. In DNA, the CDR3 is TGTGCCAGCAGTTCGAGCTCCTACGAGCAGTACTTC. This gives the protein CASSSSSYEQYF.

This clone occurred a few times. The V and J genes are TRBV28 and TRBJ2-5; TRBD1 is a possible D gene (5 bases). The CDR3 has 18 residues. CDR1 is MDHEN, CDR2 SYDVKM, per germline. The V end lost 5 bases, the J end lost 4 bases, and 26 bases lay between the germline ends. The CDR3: CASSHLQTWQGFAETQYF. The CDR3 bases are TGTGCCAGCAGTCACCTCCAAACATGGCAGGGTTTTGCAGAGACCCAGTACTTC.

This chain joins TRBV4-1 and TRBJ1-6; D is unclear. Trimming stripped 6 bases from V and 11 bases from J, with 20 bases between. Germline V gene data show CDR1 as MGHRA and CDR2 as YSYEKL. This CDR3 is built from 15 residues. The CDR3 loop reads CASSELSLVSPPLHF. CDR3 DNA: TGCGCCAGCAGTGAATTGAGCCTCGTTTCTCCACCCCTCCACTTT.

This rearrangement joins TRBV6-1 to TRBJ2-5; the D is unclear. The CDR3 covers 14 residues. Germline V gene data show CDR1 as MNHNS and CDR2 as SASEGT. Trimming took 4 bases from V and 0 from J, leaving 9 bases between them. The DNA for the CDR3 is TGTGCCAGCAGTGTAAGGAGCCACCAAGAGACCCAGTACTTC. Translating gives CASSVRSHQETQYF.

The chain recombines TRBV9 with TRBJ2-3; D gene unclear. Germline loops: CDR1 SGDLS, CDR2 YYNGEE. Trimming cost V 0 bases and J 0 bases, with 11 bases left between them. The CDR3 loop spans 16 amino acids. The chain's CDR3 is CASSVGVADSTDTQYF. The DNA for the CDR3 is TGTGCCAGCAGCGTAGGAGTCGCAGATAGCACAGATACGCAGTATTTT.

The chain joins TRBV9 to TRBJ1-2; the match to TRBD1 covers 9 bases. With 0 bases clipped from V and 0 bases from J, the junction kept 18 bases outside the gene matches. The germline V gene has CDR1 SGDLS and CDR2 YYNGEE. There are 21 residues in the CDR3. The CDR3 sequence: CASSVEGQGNVSGQANYGYTF. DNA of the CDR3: TGTGCCAGCAGCGTAGAAGGACAGGGGAACGTTTCGGGACAAGCTAACTATGGCTACACCTTC.

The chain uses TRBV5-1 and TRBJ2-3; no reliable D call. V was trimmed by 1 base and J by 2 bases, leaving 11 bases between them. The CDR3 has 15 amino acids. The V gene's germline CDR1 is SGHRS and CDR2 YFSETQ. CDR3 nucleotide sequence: TGCGCCAGCAGCTTGTTAGGCGCGAACACAGATACGCAGTATTTT. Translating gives CASSLLGANTDTQYF.

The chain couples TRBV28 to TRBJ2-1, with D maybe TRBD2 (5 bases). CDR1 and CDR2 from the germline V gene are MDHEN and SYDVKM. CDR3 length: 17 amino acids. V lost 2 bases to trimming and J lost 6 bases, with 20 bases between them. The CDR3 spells CASSLNVQHPRGNEQFF. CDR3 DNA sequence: TGTGCCAGCAGTTTAAACGTACAGCACCCTCGGGGCAATGAGCAGTTCTTC.

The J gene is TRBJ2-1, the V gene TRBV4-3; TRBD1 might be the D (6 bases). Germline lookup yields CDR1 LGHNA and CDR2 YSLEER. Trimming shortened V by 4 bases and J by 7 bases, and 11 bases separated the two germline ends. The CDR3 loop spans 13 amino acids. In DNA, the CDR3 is TGCGCCAGCAGCCCACAGGGTAGAAATGAGCAGTTCTTC. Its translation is CASSPQGRNEQFF.

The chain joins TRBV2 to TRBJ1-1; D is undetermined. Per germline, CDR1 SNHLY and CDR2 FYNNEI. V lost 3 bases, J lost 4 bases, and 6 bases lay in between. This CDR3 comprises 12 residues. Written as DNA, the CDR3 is TGTGCCAGCAGTGAGTACAGCACTGAAGCTTTCTTT. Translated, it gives CASSEYSTEAFF.

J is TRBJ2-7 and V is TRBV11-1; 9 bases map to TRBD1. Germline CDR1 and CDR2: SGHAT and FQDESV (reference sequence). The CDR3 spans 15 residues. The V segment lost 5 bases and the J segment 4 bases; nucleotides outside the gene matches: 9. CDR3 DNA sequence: TGTGCCAGCAGCCTTGGGACAGGGAGGCGGTACGAGCAGTACTTC. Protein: CASSLGTGRRYEQYF.

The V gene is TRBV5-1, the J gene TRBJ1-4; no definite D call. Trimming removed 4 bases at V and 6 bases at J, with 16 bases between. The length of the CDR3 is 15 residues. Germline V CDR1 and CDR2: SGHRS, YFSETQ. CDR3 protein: CASSLLPGSDEKLFF. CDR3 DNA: TGCGCCAGCAGCCTACTGCCGGGTTCGGATGAAAAACTGTTTTTT.

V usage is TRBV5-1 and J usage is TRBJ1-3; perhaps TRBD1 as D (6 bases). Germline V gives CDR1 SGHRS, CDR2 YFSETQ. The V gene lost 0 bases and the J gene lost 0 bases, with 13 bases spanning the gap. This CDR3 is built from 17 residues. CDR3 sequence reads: CASSLAGQSFSGNTIYF. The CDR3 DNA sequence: TGCGCCAGCAGCTTGGCCGGACAGTCCTTCTCTGGAAACACCATATATTTT.

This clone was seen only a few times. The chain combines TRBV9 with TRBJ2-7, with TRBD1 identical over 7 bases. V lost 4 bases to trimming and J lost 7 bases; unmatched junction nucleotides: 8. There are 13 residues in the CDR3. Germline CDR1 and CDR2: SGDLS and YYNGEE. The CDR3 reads CASSLTGSGEQYF. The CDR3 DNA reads TGTGCCAGCAGCCTGACAGGGTCGGGTGAGCAGTACTTC. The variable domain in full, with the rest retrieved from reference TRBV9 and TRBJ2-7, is DSGVTQTPKHLITATGQRVTLRCSPRSGDLSVYWYQQSLDQGLQFLIQYYNGEERAKGNILERFSAQQFPDLHSELNLSSLELGDSALYFCASSLTGSGEQYFGPGTRLTVT.